This T cell receptor beta chain was sequenced during a study of T cells in Graves' hyperthyroidism and ophthalmopathy. Overall study results and limits: Among thyroid clonotypes expanded above 0.001, most also appeared in blood.

This clonotype was seen repeatedly, ten times or more. No antigen is known for it. Amplification of TCR beta CDR3 regions used RNA as the template. First-round RT-PCR targeting the TCR CDR3 was performed with the HTBI primer set. Each CDR3 protein gets one entry after TCRdb re-called the multiplex PCR reads with MiXCR. The data show under 700,000 distinct CDR3 sequences, roughly 50% seen once. The CDR3 runs to 14 residues. Germline V CDR1 and CDR2: SGHTA, FQGNSA. Trimming cost V 5 bases and J 3 bases; bases outside gene matches: 5. V gene TRBV7-2 combines with J gene TRBJ1-2, with 8 bases aligning to TRBD1. Sample: peripheral blood or thyroid tissue (not recorded which). The sequence was obtained from a woman younger than 35 with Graves' hyperthyroidism. The CDR3 loop is CASSATGDDYGYTF. In DNA, the CDR3 is TGTGCCAGCAGCGCGACAGGGGACGACTATGGCTACACCTTC.